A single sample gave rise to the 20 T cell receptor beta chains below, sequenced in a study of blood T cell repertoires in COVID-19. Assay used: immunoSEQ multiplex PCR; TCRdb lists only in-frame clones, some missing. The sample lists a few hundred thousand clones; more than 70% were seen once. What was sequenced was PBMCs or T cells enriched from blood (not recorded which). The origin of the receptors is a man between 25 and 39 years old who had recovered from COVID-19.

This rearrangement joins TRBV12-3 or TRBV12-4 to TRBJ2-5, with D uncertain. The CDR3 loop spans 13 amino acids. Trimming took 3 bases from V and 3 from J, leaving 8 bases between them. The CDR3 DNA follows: TGTGCCAGCAGTTTCTTTGTCGAAGAGACCCAGTACTTC. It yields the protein CASSFFVEETQYF.

The CDR3 loop reads CASSAGHSYEQYF. For the CDR3, the DNA is TGTGCCAGTAGCGCAGGTCACTCCTACGAGCAGTACTTC. The V gene is TRBV19, the J gene TRBJ2-7; D is uncertain. Between the trimmed V and J ends, which lost 6 bases and 0 bases, there was a span of 9 bases. Germline V CDR1 and CDR2: LNHDA, SQIVND (reference sequence). The CDR3 totals 13 residues.

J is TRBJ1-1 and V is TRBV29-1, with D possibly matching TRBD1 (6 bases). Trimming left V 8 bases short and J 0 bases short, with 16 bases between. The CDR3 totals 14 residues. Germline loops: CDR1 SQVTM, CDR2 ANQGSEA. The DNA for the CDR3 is TGCAGCACAACACGGACAGCGTTGAACACTGAAGCTTTCTTT. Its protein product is CSTTRTALNTEAFF.

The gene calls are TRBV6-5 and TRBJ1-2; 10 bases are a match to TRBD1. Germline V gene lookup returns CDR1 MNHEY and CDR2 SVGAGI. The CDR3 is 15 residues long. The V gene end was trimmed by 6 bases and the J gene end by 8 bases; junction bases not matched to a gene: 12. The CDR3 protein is CASSSRTGGELGYTF. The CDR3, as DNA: TGTGCCAGCAGCTCGAGGACAGGGGGTGAATTGGGCTACACCTTC.

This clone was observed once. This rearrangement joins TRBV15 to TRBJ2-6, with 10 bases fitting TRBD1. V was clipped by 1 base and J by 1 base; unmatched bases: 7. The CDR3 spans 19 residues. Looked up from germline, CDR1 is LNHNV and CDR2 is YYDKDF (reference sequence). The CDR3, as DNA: TGTGCCACCAGCAGAGGCCCGGGACAGGGGTCTTCTGGGGCCAACGTCCTGACTTTC. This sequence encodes CATSRGPGQGSSGANVLTF.

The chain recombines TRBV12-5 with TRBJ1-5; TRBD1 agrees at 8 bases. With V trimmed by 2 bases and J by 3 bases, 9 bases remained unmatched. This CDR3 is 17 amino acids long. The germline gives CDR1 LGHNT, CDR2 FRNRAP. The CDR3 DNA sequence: TGTGCTAGTGGTTTGCTAAACCAGGACAGGGCCAATCAGCCCCAGCATTTT. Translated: CASGLLNQDRANQPQHF. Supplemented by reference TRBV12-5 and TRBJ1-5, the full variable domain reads DARVTQTPRHKVTEMGQEVTMRCQPILGHNTVFWYRQTMMQGLELLAYFRNRAPLDDSGMPKDRFSAEMPDATLATLKIQPSEPRDSAVYFCASGLLNQDRANQPQHFGDGTRLSIL.

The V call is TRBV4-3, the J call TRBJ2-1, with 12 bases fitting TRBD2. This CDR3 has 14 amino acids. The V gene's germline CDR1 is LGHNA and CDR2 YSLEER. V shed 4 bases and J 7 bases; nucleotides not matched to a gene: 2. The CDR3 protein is CASSRLAGVNEQFF. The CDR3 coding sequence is TGCGCCAGCAGCCGACTAGCGGGGGTTAATGAGCAGTTCTTC.

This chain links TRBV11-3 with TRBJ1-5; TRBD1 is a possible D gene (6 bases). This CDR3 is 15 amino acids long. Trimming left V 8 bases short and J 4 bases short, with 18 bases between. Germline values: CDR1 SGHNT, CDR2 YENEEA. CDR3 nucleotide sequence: TGTGCCAGCGGCCGGCGGGGGGCTTGGAATCAGCCCCAGCATTTT. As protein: CASGRRGAWNQPQHF.

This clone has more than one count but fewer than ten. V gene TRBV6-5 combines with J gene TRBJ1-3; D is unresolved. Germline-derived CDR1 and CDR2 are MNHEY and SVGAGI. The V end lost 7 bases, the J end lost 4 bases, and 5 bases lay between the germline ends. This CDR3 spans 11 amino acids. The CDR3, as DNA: TGTGCCAGCATGAGGGGAAACACCATATATTTT. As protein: CASMRGNTIYF.

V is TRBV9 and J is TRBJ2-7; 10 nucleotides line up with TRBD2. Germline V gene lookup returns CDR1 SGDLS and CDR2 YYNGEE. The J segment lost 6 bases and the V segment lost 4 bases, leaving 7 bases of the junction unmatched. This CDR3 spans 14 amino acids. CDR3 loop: CASSPSGGASEQYF. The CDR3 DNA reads TGTGCCAGCAGCCCAAGCGGGGGGGCCAGCGAGCAGTACTTC.

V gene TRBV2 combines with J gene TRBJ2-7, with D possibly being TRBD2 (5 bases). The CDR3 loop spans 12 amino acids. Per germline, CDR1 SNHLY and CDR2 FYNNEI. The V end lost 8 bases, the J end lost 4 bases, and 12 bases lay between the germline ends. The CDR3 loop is CASGPRGYEQYF. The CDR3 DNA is TGTGCCAGCGGGCCCCGGGGTTACGAGCAGTACTTC.

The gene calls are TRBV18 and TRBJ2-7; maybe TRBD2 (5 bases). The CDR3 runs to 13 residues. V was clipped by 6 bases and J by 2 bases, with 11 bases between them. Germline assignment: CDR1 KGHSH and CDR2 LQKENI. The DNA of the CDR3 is TGTGCCAGCTCCCCTCGGAGGACCTACGAGCAGTACTTC. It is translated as CASSPRRTYEQYF.

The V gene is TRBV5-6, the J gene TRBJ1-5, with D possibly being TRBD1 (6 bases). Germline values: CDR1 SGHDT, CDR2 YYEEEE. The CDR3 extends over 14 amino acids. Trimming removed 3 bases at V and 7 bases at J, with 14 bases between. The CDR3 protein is CASSYKQGNQPQHF. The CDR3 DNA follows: TGTGCCAGCAGCTACAAACAGGGAAACCAGCCCCAGCATTTT.

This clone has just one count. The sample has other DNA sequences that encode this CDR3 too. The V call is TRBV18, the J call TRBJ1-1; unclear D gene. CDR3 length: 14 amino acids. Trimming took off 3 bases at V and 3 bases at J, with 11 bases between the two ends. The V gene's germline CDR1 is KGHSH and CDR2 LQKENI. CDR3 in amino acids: CASSPGGWDTEAFF. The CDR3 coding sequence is TGTGCCAGCTCACCCGGAGGGTGGGACACTGAAGCTTTCTTT. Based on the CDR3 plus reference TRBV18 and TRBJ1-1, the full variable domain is NAGVMQNPRHLVRRRGQEARLRCSPMKGHSHVYWYRQLPEEGLKFMVYLQKENIIDESGMPKERFSAEFPKEGPSILRIQQVVRGDSAAYFCASSPGGWDTEAFFGQGTRLTVV.

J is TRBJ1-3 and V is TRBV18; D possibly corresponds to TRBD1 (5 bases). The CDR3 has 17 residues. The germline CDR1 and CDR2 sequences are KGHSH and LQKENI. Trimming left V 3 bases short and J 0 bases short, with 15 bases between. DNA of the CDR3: TGTGCCAGCTCACCCACAGTGTGGGGCTCCTCTGGAAACACCATATATTTT. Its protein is CASSPTVWGSSGNTIYF. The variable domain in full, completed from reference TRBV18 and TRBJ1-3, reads NAGVMQNPRHLVRRRGQEARLRCSPMKGHSHVYWYRQLPEEGLKFMVYLQKENIIDESGMPKERFSAEFPKEGPSILRIQQVVRGDSAAYFCASSPTVWGSSGNTIYFGEGSWLTVV.

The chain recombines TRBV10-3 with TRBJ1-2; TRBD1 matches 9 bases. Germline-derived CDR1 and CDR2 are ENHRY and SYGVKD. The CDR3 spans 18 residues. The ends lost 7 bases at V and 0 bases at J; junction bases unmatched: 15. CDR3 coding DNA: TGTGCCATCAAGGCCCAGTTGGACAGGGGTTTTTCTAACTATGGCTACACCTTC. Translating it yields CAIKAQLDRGFSNYGYTF.

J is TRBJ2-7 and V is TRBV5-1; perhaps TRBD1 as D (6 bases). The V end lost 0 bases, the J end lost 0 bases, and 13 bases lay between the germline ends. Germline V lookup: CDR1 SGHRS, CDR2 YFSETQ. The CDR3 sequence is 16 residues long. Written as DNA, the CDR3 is TGCGCCAGCAGCTTGGCCACAGGGATCCCCTCCTACGAGCAGTACTTC. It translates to CASSLATGIPSYEQYF. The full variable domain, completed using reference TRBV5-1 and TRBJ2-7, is KAGVTQTPRYLIKTRGQQVTLSCSPISGHRSVSWYQQTPGQGLQFLFEYFSETQRNKGNFPGRFSGRQFSNSRSEMNVSTLELGDSALYLCASSLATGIPSYEQYFGPGTRLTVT.

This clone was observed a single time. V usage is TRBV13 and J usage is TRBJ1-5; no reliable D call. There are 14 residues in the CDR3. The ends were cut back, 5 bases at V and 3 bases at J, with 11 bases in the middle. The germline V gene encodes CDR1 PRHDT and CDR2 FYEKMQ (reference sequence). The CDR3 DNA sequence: TGTGCCAGCAGCCCGGGGTATGACAATCAGCCCCAGCATTTT. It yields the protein CASSPGYDNQPQHF.

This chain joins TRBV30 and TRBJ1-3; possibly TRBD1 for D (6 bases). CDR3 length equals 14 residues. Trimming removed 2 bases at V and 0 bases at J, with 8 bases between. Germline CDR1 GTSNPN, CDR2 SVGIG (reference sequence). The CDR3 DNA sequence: TGTGCCTGGAGTCCAGGGGCCTCTGGAAACACCATATATTTT. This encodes CAWSPGASGNTIYF.

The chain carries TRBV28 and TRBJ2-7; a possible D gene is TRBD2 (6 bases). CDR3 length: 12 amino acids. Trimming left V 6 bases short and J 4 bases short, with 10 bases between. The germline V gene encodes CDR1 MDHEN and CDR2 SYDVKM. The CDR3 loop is CASRGLFYEQYF. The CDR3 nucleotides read TGTGCCAGCAGGGGACTCTTTTACGAGCAGTACTTC.